The rows below give T cell receptor beta chains drawn from one sample of a study of blood T cell repertoires in COVID-19. This table comes from immunoSEQ multiplex PCR, and its TCRdb copy is limited to in-frame clones, with some not included. This sample has just under 55,000 clones; approximately 90% occur once, and the top ten carry roughly 3.9%. Sequenced material: peripheral blood. These TCRs come from a man aged 50-59 years with acute or convalescent COVID-19. Each CDR3 is given with its conserved first and last residue. The order of the fields is V gene, J gene, CDR3 length, CDR3 protein.

TRBV7-9	TRBJ2-1	16	CASSLGGGGAYNEQFF
TRBV18	TRBJ1-3	13	CASSQGTGNTIYF
TRBV4-3	TRBJ2-7	16	CASSQDQWDTTYEQYF
TRBV5-1	TRBJ2-7	16	CASSLDAGGPSGEQYF
TRBV11-3	TRBJ2-2	14	CASSLASNTGELFF
TRBV7-7	TRBJ2-7	15	CASSLGTSGSYEQYF
TRBV10-3	TRBJ2-1	18	CAISEYPPADLSYNEQFF
TRBV15	TRBJ1-3	17	CATSRSLRQSSGNTIYF
TRBV19	TRBJ1-2	15	CASSDRDRGSYGYTF
TRBV4-1	TRBJ1-2	17	CASSQVFHTEPNYGYTF
TRBV2	TRBJ1-5	13	CASSGTGEQPQHF
TRBV6-2/TRBV6-3	TRBJ2-7	15	CASSYSSDSSYEQYF
TRBV3-1/TRBV3-2	TRBJ2-7	15	CASSQDLRASGHKVF
TRBV5-6	TRBJ2-1	11	CASSLRLERFF
TRBV25-1	TRBJ1-1	12	CASSGEGYGAFF
TRBV30	TRBJ1-5	13	CAWSDRGIQPQHF
TRBV9	TRBJ1-3	16	CASSVDEVRAGNTIYF
TRBV7-9	TRBJ1-5	14	CASSLGKDTQPQHF
TRBV10-1	TRBJ2-3	16	CASSDPSGSGTDTQYF
TRBV29-1	TRBJ1-1	12	CSVAGFTTEAFF
TRBV10-3	TRBJ2-3	15	CAISAAGGLGDTQYF
TRBV7-9	TRBJ1-1	14	CASSPTGGPTEAFF
TRBV7-9	TRBJ2-5	14	CASSLTQGSETQYF
TRBV4-1	TRBJ2-1	17	CASSQTRTSGSTNEQFF
TRBV27	TRBJ2-7	15	CASSSLDRGGNEQYF
TRBV6-6	TRBJ2-3	16	CASTQQRLAGADTQYF
TRBV6-6	TRBJ1-1	11	CASRNNGVAFF
TRBV5-1	TRBJ2-1	15	CASRVGLAEYNEQFF
TRBV4-1	TRBJ1-4	16	CASSQTGVTTNEKLFF
TRBV21-1	TRBJ2-2	17	CASSKKRDSRNTGELFF
TRBV7-9	TRBJ2-3	14	CASSAGSSTDTQYF
TRBV27	TRBJ2-7	15	CASRPQGFRTYEQYF
TRBV2	TRBJ2-3	18	CASSEPSGRFTSTDTQYF
TRBV5-1	TRBJ2-1	15	CASSLREVSYNEQFF
TRBV24-1	TRBJ2-1	13	CATSDPPMNEQFF
TRBV3-1/TRBV3-2	TRBJ2-3	13	CASSRGGTDTQYF
TRBV3-1/TRBV3-2	TRBJ2-2	20	CASSQPQEREGQLGPGELFF
TRBV20-1	TRBJ2-1	11	CSAMTSNEQFF
TRBV11-3	TRBJ2-1	16	CASSPRASGPENEQFF
TRBV5-6	TRBJ1-3	16	CASSLFGGISGNTIYF
TRBV5-1	TRBJ2-5	19	CASSLRIAGGVNSRETQYF
TRBV5-4	TRBJ2-7	14	CASSLGLATYEQYF
TRBV6-5	TRBJ2-5	13	CASSRAAGETQYF
TRBV7-9	TRBJ2-1	13	CASSLEGASAQFF
TRBV5-5	TRBJ1-2	16	CASSLAPDTRSYGYTF
TRBV6-7	TRBJ2-7	18	CASSAPAGTSGSVDEQYF
TRBV18	TRBJ1-5	16	CASSPNGQDSNQPQHF
TRBV9	TRBJ2-2	16	CASSVVGTGGIGELFF
TRBV5-4	TRBJ1-2	15	CASTPSSTDNYGYTF
TRBV6-1	TRBJ2-5	16	CASSDPKPGGRETQYF
TRBV19	TRBJ1-3	18	CASSPGGVFREIGNTIYF
TRBV7-9	TRBJ1-1	15	CASSLGTVMNTEAFF
TRBV5-1	TRBJ1-1	15	CASSTQGAMNTEAFF
TRBV5-5	TRBJ1-1	18	CASSLGGRGHHMNTEAFF
TRBV7-2	TRBJ1-2	14	CASSSTTGGRGYTF
TRBV27	TRBJ2-3	17	CASSLTKGLAGGDTQYF